These T cell receptor beta chains were read from a single sample in a study of T cell responses to AZD1222 COVID-19 vaccine. Generated by immunoSEQ multiplex PCR, the TCRdb table keeps only in-frame clones and is missing some. Here the sample spans some 160,000 clones, 85% to 95% being singletons. The sample consisted of peripheral blood, taken on day 0 of AZD1222 vaccination. The receptors here all came from an adult in good health. Both conserved end residues are part of each CDR3. The order of the fields is J gene, V gene, D gene, clone size, CDR3 DNA, CDR3 protein. The D gene is left open where the match is weak. Clone size is given for some rows only: seen once, a few or many times, or a class if the clone is expanded.

j_call: TRBJ2-3
v_call: TRBV5-1
d_call: TRBD2
clone_size: once
cdr3_nt: TGCGCCAGCAGCTTCAGCGGGAGGGCCACCTCAGATACGCAGTATTTT
cdr3_aa: CASSFSGRATSDTQYF

j_call: TRBJ2-7
v_call: TRBV6-6
d_call: -
clone_size: -
cdr3_nt: TGTGCCAGCAGTTACTCGACCGCGCCAGGTTCCGAGCAGTACTTC
cdr3_aa: CASSYSTAPGSEQYF

j_call: TRBJ1-6
v_call: TRBV28
d_call: -
clone_size: once
cdr3_nt: TGTGCCAGCAGTTTCCGGACAGCCCGGAGCTCCTATAATTCACCCCTCCACTTT
cdr3_aa: CASSFRTARSSYNSPLHF

j_call: TRBJ1-5
v_call: TRBV10-3
d_call: TRBD1
clone_size: -
cdr3_nt: TGTGCCATCAGTGGGGACAGGAAACAGCCCCAGCATTTT
cdr3_aa: CAISGDRKQPQHF

j_call: TRBJ2-7
v_call: TRBV4-3
d_call: -
clone_size: -
cdr3_nt: TGCGCCAGCAGCCAAGGTTCAGGGAGCTCCTACGAGCAGTACTTC
cdr3_aa: CASSQGSGSSYEQYF

j_call: TRBJ1-2
v_call: TRBV6-5
d_call: -
clone_size: -
cdr3_nt: TGTGCCAGCAGTTCCCCCCAGGGCCCCAGGACCTATGGCTACACCTTC
cdr3_aa: CASSSPQGPRTYGYTF

j_call: TRBJ1-5
v_call: TRBV19
d_call: -
clone_size: -
cdr3_nt: TGTGCCAGTAGTATCATGGGGAATAGCAATCAGCCCCAGCATTTT
cdr3_aa: CASSIMGNSNQPQHF

j_call: TRBJ2-7
v_call: TRBV5-1
d_call: -
clone_size: -
cdr3_nt: TGCGCCAGCAGCTTGGGGGGGGCTTCGTCCCACGAGCAGTACTTC
cdr3_aa: CASSLGGASSHEQYF

j_call: TRBJ2-6
v_call: TRBV6-5
d_call: -
clone_size: -
cdr3_nt: TGTGCCAGCAGTTACTTGGGGAAAGGGGCCAACGTCCTGACTTTC
cdr3_aa: CASSYLGKGANVLTF

j_call: TRBJ1-4
v_call: TRBV30
d_call: -
clone_size: -
cdr3_nt: TGTGCCTGGAACAGGATTAATGAAAAACTGTTTTTT
cdr3_aa: CAWNRINEKLFF

j_call: TRBJ1-6
v_call: TRBV5-1
d_call: TRBD1
clone_size: -
cdr3_nt: TGCGCCAGCAGCAGAGACCCCGGGACAGTGGGAAATTCACCCCTCCACTTT
cdr3_aa: CASSRDPGTVGNSPLHF

j_call: TRBJ1-4
v_call: TRBV20-1
d_call: -
clone_size: -
cdr3_nt: TGCAGTGCTTACACAGATGAAAAACTGTTTTTT
cdr3_aa: CSAYTDEKLFF

j_call: TRBJ1-1
v_call: TRBV28
d_call: -
clone_size: -
cdr3_nt: TGTGCCAGCAGACAACAAGGCACTGAAGCTTTCTTT
cdr3_aa: CASRQQGTEAFF

j_call: TRBJ2-5
v_call: TRBV4-1
d_call: -
clone_size: -
cdr3_nt: TGCGCCAGCAGCCATGTTAACCCGGGCCAAGAGACCCAGTACTTC
cdr3_aa: CASSHVNPGQETQYF

j_call: TRBJ2-7
v_call: TRBV5-1
d_call: -
clone_size: -
cdr3_nt: TGCGCCAGCAGAGGCTCTCCGACTTCCTACGAGCAGTACTTC
cdr3_aa: CASRGSPTSYEQYF

j_call: TRBJ2-7
v_call: TRBV18
d_call: -
clone_size: -
cdr3_nt: TGTGCCAGCTCACCACCCGAGGGGGGATACGGGGAGCAGTACTTC
cdr3_aa: CASSPPEGGYGEQYF

j_call: TRBJ2-1
v_call: TRBV4-3
d_call: TRBD1
clone_size: -
cdr3_nt: TGCGCCAGCAGCCGAGGGACAGTAAATGAGCAGTTCTTC
cdr3_aa: CASSRGTVNEQFF

j_call: TRBJ2-1
v_call: TRBV7-3
d_call: TRBD2
clone_size: few
cdr3_nt: TGTGCCAGCAGCCCCGGACTAGCGGGAAATGAGCAGTTCTTC
cdr3_aa: CASSPGLAGNEQFF

j_call: TRBJ2-7
v_call: TRBV29-1
d_call: -
clone_size: -
cdr3_nt: TGCAGCGTTGCGAGGATTAGGGGATACGAGCAGTACTTC
cdr3_aa: CSVARIRGYEQYF

j_call: TRBJ1-5
v_call: TRBV19
d_call: -
clone_size: -
cdr3_nt: TGTGCCAGTAGTATAGATAGCTATCAGCCCCAGCATTTT
cdr3_aa: CASSIDSYQPQHF

j_call: TRBJ2-7
v_call: TRBV6-5
d_call: -
clone_size: -
cdr3_nt: TGTGCCAGCAGTTACTCAGTCGTCACTTCCGCCGAGCAGTACTTC
cdr3_aa: CASSYSVVTSAEQYF

j_call: TRBJ1-4
v_call: TRBV20-1
d_call: -
clone_size: -
cdr3_nt: TGCAGTGCTAGTTACAAGAATGAAAAACTGTTTTTT
cdr3_aa: CSASYKNEKLFF

j_call: TRBJ2-7
v_call: TRBV6-2/TRBV6-3
d_call: TRBD2
clone_size: -
cdr3_nt: TGTGCCAGCAGTTACGGGACTAGCGGGAGAGGCGCCTACGAGCAGTACTTC
cdr3_aa: CASSYGTSGRGAYEQYF

j_call: TRBJ2-3
v_call: TRBV6-4
d_call: TRBD2
clone_size: -
cdr3_nt: TGTGCCAGCAGTGACTCCGTGGGAGGGCCGGCAGATACGCAGTATTTT
cdr3_aa: CASSDSVGGPADTQYF

j_call: TRBJ1-5
v_call: TRBV6-6
d_call: -
clone_size: -
cdr3_nt: TGTGCCAGCAGCCCTAACCACAGAACGAATCAGCCCCAGCATTTT
cdr3_aa: CASSPNHRTNQPQHF

j_call: TRBJ2-3
v_call: TRBV7-8
d_call: TRBD1
clone_size: -
cdr3_nt: TGTGCCAGCAGCTTGGGGACAGGGGGAGATACGCAGTATTTT
cdr3_aa: CASSLGTGGDTQYF

j_call: TRBJ2-3
v_call: TRBV3-1/TRBV3-2
d_call: TRBD2
clone_size: -
cdr3_nt: TGTGCCAGCAGCCAAGAGTTCTTAGCGGGGCAGGATACGCAGTATTTT
cdr3_aa: CASSQEFLAGQDTQYF

j_call: TRBJ2-7
v_call: TRBV7-9
d_call: TRBD2
clone_size: -
cdr3_nt: TGTGCCAGCAGCTTAGCGGGACTAGCGGGAGGGCACGAGCAGTACTTC
cdr3_aa: CASSLAGLAGGHEQYF

j_call: TRBJ1-5
v_call: TRBV19
d_call: -
clone_size: -
cdr3_nt: TGTGCCAGTACAGCCCGGAGCAATCAGCCCCAGCATTTT
cdr3_aa: CASTARSNQPQHF

j_call: TRBJ2-7
v_call: TRBV11-3
d_call: TRBD2
clone_size: -
cdr3_nt: TGTGCCAGCAGCCCCGGGGGGTACGAGCAGTACTTC
cdr3_aa: CASSPGGYEQYF

j_call: TRBJ1-4
v_call: TRBV28
d_call: -
clone_size: -
cdr3_nt: TGTGCCAGCAGTTTAACCCTAAGCCCTACAACTAATGAAAAACTGTTTTTT
cdr3_aa: CASSLTLSPTTNEKLFF